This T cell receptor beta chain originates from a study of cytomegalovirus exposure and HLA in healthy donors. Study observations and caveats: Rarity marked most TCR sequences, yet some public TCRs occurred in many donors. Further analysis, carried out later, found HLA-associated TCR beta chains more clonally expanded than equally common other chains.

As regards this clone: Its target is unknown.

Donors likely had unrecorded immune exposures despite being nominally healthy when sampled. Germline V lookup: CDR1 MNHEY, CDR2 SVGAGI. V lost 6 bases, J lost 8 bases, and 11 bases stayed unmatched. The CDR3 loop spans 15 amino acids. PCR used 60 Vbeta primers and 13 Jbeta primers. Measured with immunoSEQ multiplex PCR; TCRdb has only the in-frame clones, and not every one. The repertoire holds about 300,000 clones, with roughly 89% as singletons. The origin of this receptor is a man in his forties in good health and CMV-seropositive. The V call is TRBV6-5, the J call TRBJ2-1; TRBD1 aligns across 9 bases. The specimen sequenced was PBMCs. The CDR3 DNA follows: TGTGCCAGCAGCTCCGGGACAGGGCCTCGCGATGAGCAGTTCTTC. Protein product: CASSSGTGPRDEQFF.